This T cell receptor beta chain is from a study of OX40 agonist ivuxolimab in advanced cancers. Study details: The mean age was around 56 years, ranging from about 20 to 79, with around four fifths of participants male.

Trimming shortened V by 7 bases and J by 4 bases, and 17 bases separated the two germline ends. The CDR3 sequence is 14 residues long. In germline, CDR1 is LNHDA, CDR2 SQIVND (reference sequence). In this sample, this clone turned up once. The data were produced by immunoSEQ multiplex PCR, yet TCRdb's version contains in-frame clones alone and is incomplete. The table includes 100,000 to 120,000 clones, more than 70% detected once. Specimen: CD4+ or CD8+ T cells sorted from blood, collected in a trial of the OX40 agonist ivuxolimab. V is TRBV19 and J is TRBJ2-7, with D possibly being TRBD2 (6 bases). The clonotype was recovered from an adult with an advanced solid tumor such as melanoma, head and neck, liver or kidney cancer. CDR3: CASTLTSGGYEQYF. The CDR3 nucleotides read TGTGCCAGTACCCTCACCTCCGGAGGGTACGAGCAGTACTTC.